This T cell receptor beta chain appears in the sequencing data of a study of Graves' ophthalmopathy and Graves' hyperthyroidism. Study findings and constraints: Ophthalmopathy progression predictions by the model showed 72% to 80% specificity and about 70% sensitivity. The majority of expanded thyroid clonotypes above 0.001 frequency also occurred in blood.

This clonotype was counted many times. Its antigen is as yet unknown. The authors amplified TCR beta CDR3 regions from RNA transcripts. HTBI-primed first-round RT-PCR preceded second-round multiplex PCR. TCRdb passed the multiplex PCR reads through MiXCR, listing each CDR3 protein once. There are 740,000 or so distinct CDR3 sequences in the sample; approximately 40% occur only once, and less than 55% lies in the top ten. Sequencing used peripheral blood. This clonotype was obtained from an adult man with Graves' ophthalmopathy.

The CDR3 spells CASSSGTGEETQYF. CDR3 coding DNA: TGTGCCAGCAGCTCCGGGACAGGGGAAGAGACCCAGTACTTC. The gene calls are TRBV7-7 and TRBJ2-5, with 10 bases matching TRBD1. Germline V lookup: CDR1 SSHAT, CDR2 FNYEAQ (reference sequence). The CDR3 totals 14 residues. J was trimmed by 3 bases and V by 4 bases; bases with no gene match: 2.